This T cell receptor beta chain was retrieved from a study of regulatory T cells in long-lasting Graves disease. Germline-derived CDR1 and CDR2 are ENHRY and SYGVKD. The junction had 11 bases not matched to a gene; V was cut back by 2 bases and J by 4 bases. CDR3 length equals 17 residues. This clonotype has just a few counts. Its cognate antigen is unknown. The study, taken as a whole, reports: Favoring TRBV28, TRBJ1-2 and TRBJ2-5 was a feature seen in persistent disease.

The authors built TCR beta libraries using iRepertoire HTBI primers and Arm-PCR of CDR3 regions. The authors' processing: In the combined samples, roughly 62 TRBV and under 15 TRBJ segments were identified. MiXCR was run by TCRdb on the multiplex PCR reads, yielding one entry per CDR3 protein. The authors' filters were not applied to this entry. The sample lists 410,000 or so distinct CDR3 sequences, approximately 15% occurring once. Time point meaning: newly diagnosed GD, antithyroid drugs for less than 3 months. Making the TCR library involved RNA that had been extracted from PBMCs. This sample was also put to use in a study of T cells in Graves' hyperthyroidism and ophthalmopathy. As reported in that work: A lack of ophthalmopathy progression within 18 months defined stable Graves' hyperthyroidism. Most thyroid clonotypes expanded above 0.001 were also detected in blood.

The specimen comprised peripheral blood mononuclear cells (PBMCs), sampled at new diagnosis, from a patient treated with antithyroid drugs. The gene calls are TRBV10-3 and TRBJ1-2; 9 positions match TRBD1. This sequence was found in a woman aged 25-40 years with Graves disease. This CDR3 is CAISESTGTGSAYGYTF. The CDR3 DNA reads TGTGCCATCAGTGAGAGCACAGGGACAGGGAGTGCCTATGGCTACACCTTC.